Listed here are 25 T cell receptor beta chains from one sample, sequenced in a study of cytomegalovirus exposure and HLA in healthy donors. Sequencing used immunoSEQ multiplex PCR; TCRdb keeps in-frame clones, though not all of them. The sample lists around 300,000 clones, 87% occurring once. Sequencing was done on a sample of PBMCs. The receptors originated from a woman aged 25 to 39 in good health and CMV-seropositive.

The chain employs TRBV6-7 and TRBJ1-4, with no clear D. TRBV6-7 is flagged as an ORF with uncertain function. The CDR3 runs to 15 residues. V shed 5 bases and J shed 6 bases, with 16 bases lying between them. In DNA, the CDR3 is TGTGCCAGCAGTCCTTGGTTCACTAGGGATGAAAAACTGTTTTTT. It specifies CASSPWFTRDEKLFF.

V usage is TRBV6-5 and J usage is TRBJ2-7; TRBD2 aligns across 9 bases. The J segment lost 9 bases and the V segment lost 7 bases, leaving 13 bases of the junction unmatched. The CDR3 is 14 residues long. From germline, CDR1 is MNHEY and CDR2 SVGAGI. In DNA, the CDR3 is TGTGCCAGCACCGCGGGGGGGCGGGGAAGGCCGCAGTACTTC. Translation gives CASTAGGRGRPQYF.

This chain links TRBV28 with TRBJ2-7; TRBD1 is a possible D gene (5 bases). This CDR3 is built from 13 residues. V gave up 7 bases and J gave up 9 bases, with 19 bases separating them. Germline lookup yields CDR1 MDHEN and CDR2 SYDVKM. The CDR3 bases are TGTGCCAGCACCCTGACAAAGGGGAAGGTGCAGTACTTC. Its protein is CASTLTKGKVQYF. Full variable domain (missing parts from reference TRBV28 and TRBJ2-7): DVKVTQSSRYLVKRTGEKVFLECVQDMDHENMFWYRQDPGLGLRLIYFSYDVKMKEKGDIPEGYSVSREKKERFSLILESASTNQTSMYLCASTLTKGKVQYFGPGTRLTVT.

The CDR3 coding sequence is TGTGCCAGCAGCTTGAGCCTAGTGCCGTTCTTC. It translates to CASSLSLVPFF. The chain carries TRBV5-8 and TRBJ2-1; D is unclear. The V gene lost 1 base and the J gene lost 15 bases, with 11 bases spanning the gap. Germline assignment: CDR1 SGHTS and CDR2 YDEGEE. This CDR3 has 11 amino acids.

The chain carries TRBV7-8 and TRBJ2-1; D not certain. CDR1 and CDR2 (germline): SGHVS, FQNEAQ. The CDR3 contains 11 residues. V gave up 5 bases and J gave up 12 bases, with 11 bases separating them. The CDR3 spells CASSVAHRQFF. CDR3 coding DNA: TGTGCCAGCAGCGTTGCCCATAGGCAGTTCTTC.

This chain joins TRBV19 and TRBJ1-3; D is unresolved. The CDR3 runs 16 residues. Per the germline V gene, CDR1 is LNHDA and CDR2 is SQIVND (reference sequence). V gave up 5 bases and J gave up 0 bases, with 14 bases separating them. This CDR3 reads CASSVPPGSSGNTIYF. CDR3 DNA: TGTGCCAGTAGTGTACCTCCTGGGAGCTCTGGAAACACCATATATTTT.

This clone was recorded a few times. The chain employs TRBV16 and TRBJ1-2, with 7 positions matching TRBD1. The CDR3 totals 14 residues. V was pared by 0 bases and J by 5 bases, with 3 bases of the junction left unmatched. In germline, CDR1 is KGHSY, CDR2 FQNENV. For the CDR3, the DNA is TGTGCCAGCAGCCAATCTAAGACAGGGTATGGCTACACCTTC. It specifies CASSQSKTGYGYTF.

A single count supports this clone. The V and J genes are TRBV5-6 and TRBJ2-7; 9 bases match TRBD1. The germline V gene encodes CDR1 SGHDT and CDR2 YYEEEE. V lost 4 bases and J lost 2; bases outside the gene matches: 4. This CDR3 has 14 residues. The CDR3 sequence is CASSPGTGPYEQYF. CDR3 sequence (DNA): TGTGCCAGCAGCCCCGGGACAGGGCCCTACGAGCAGTACTTC. Variable domain in full (rest from reference TRBV5-6 and TRBJ2-7): DAGVTQSPTHLIKTRGQQVTLRCSPKSGHDTVSWYQQALGQGPQFIFQYYEEEERQRGNFPDRFSGHQFPNYSSELNVNALLLGDSALYLCASSPGTGPYEQYFGPGTRLTVT.

The gene calls are TRBV25-1 and TRBJ1-3; the D is unclear. The V gene's germline CDR1 is MGHDK and CDR2 SYGVNS. The CDR3 runs 14 residues. Deletions cut 1 base from V and 0 bases from J, with 4 bases between. The CDR3 sequence: CASSEWDSGNTIYF. In DNA form, the CDR3 reads TGTGCCAGCAGTGAATGGGACTCTGGAAACACCATATATTTT.

The chain has TRBV5-6 and TRBJ2-5; TRBD1 or TRBD2 may be the D gene (5 bases each). The CDR3 consists of 15 residues. Germline CDR1 reads SGHDT; CDR2 reads YYEEEE. Trimming took off 1 base at V and 4 bases at J, with 14 bases between the two ends. CDR3 nucleotide sequence: TGTGCCAGCAGCTTGAATCAGAGGGGTGGAGAGACCCAGTACTTC. It translates to CASSLNQRGGETQYF.

The chain joins TRBV27 to TRBJ1-2; 8 bases align to TRBD1. Per germline, CDR1 MNHEY and CDR2 SMNVEV (reference sequence). CDR3 length: 14 residues. V lost 4 bases, J lost 2 bases, and 3 bases stayed unmatched. CDR3 sequence (DNA): TGTGCCAGCAGTTACGGACAGGGAAACTATGGCTACACCTTC. Translated: CASSYGQGNYGYTF.

The V and J genes are TRBV27 and TRBJ1-1; 8 bases fit TRBD1. This CDR3 region has 17 residues. The J segment lost 0 bases and the V segment lost 9 bases, leaving 15 bases of the junction unmatched. CDR1 is MNHEY and CDR2 is SMNVEV in the germline V gene (reference sequence). The CDR3: CASSSRGQGAVNTEAFF. The DNA of the CDR3 is TGTGCCAGTTCCTCCCGAGGGCAGGGGGCCGTGAACACTGAAGCTTTCTTT.

The chain links TRBV6-5 to TRBJ1-2, with 12 bases lining up with TRBD1. The CDR3 covers 15 residues. Germline CDR1 MNHEY, CDR2 SVGAGI. With V trimmed by 5 bases and J by 8 bases, 9 bases remained unmatched. The DNA for the CDR3 is TGTGCCAGCAGTACCCCGGGACAGGGGGCGTTGGGCTACACCTTC. It yields the protein CASSTPGQGALGYTF.

Ten or more counts support this clone. This chain connects TRBV20-1 to TRBJ2-5, with D hard to call. Germline V gives CDR1 DFQATT, CDR2 SNEGSKA (reference sequence). There are 10 residues in the CDR3. Trimming removed 4 bases from V and 6 bases from J, with 6 bases in between. The CDR3 reads CSAKRKTQYF. The CDR3 DNA follows: TGCAGTGCTAAGCGAAAGACCCAGTACTTC.

The rearrangement uses TRBV6-1 and TRBJ1-3; no definite D call. Looked up from germline, CDR1 is MNHNS and CDR2 is SASEGT. V was pared by 6 bases and J by 7 bases, with 7 bases between. The CDR3 loop spans 11 amino acids. The CDR3, as DNA: TGTGCCAGCAGACAGTCCAACACCATATATTTT. It translates to CASRQSNTIYF.

This sequence joins TRBV4-1 and TRBJ2-3; D is possibly TRBD2 (5 bases). Deletions cut 4 bases from V and 2 bases from J, with 16 bases between. CDR1 is MGHRA and CDR2 is YSYEKL in the germline V gene. The CDR3 contains 16 residues. In DNA form, the CDR3 reads TGCGCCAGCAGCCCCTTGAGGGTGGGGATCACAGATACGCAGTATTTT. Its protein product is CASSPLRVGITDTQYF.

The J gene is TRBJ2-7, the V gene TRBV5-1, with TRBD2 matching 8 bases. The CDR3 contains 14 residues. Germline CDR1 SGHRS, CDR2 YFSETQ. V shed 7 bases and J 1 base; nucleotides not matched to a gene: 7. This CDR3 reads CASSGLVRSYEQYF. CDR3 DNA sequence: TGCGCCAGCTCGGGACTAGTGCGATCCTACGAGCAGTACTTC.

J is TRBJ2-2 and V is TRBV7-7; D is perhaps TRBD2 (7 bases). This CDR3 is 13 amino acids long. V gave up 8 bases and J gave up 8 bases, with 15 bases separating them. Germline V gives CDR1 SSHAT, CDR2 FNYEAQ (reference sequence). The CDR3 DNA sequence: TGTGCCAGCGAGCCGGGGGGCAGTGGGGAGCTGTTTTTT. Its translation is CASEPGGSGELFF.

The rearrangement links TRBV5-1 to TRBJ1-4; D call uncertain. CDR3 size: 16 residues. CDR1 is SGHRS, CDR2 YFSETQ, per germline. Trimming cost V 4 bases and J 0 bases, with 13 bases left between them. CDR3 sequence reads: CASSLGSQTTNEKLFF. As DNA, the CDR3 is TGCGCCAGCAGCCTGGGGTCCCAAACAACTAATGAAAAACTGTTTTTT.

This chain links TRBV7-3 with TRBJ2-2, with 7 bases matching TRBD1. Losses at the gene ends were 2 bases for V and 1 base for J; bases not matched to a gene: 10. Germline loops: CDR1 SGHTA, CDR2 FQGTGA. CDR3 length: 18 residues. CDR3 protein: CASSLFPPGQMNTGELFF. In nucleotides, the CDR3 is TGTGCCAGCAGCTTATTCCCGCCGGGACAGATGAACACCGGGGAGCTGTTTTTT.

This chain uses TRBV30 with TRBJ1-5; D possibly corresponds to TRBD1 (6 bases). The CDR3 is made up of 15 amino acids. V was cut by 3 bases and J by 3 bases, with 15 bases left in between. Germline assignment: CDR1 GTSNPN and CDR2 SVGIG (reference sequence). CDR3 residues: CAWSQGQLFNQPQHF. The CDR3 DNA follows: TGTGCCTGGAGCCAAGGACAGTTATTCAATCAGCCCCAGCATTTT.

The gene calls are TRBV25-1 and TRBJ1-4; possible D gene TRBD1, 5 bases. Germline loops: CDR1 MGHDK, CDR2 SYGVNS. Trimming removed 8 bases from V and 3 bases from J, with 13 bases in between. This CDR3 has 14 amino acids. This CDR3 is CASGGSGPNEKLFF. As DNA, the CDR3 is TGTGCCAGCGGGGGTAGTGGGCCTAATGAAAAACTGTTTTTT.

V and J are TRBV28 and TRBJ1-1; no definite D call. The CDR3 has 13 amino acids. Trimming pared 3 bases from V and 1 base from J, leaving 6 bases between. The germline CDR1 and CDR2 sequences are MDHEN and SYDVKM. CDR3 nucleotides: TGTGCCAGCAGTTTTTGGCAGAACACTGAAGCTTTCTTT. Translation gives CASSFWQNTEAFF.

The chain recombines TRBV4-1 with TRBJ1-2; the D gene is possibly TRBD1 (5 bases). CDR1 is MGHRA and CDR2 is YSYEKL in the germline V gene. Trimming took 1 base from V and 6 from J, leaving 15 bases between them. The CDR3 consists of 15 residues. This chain's CDR3 is CASSQVTSGVDGYTF. DNA of the CDR3: TGCGCCAGCAGCCAAGTCACGTCGGGGGTCGATGGCTACACCTTC.

V is TRBV27 and J is TRBJ2-7, with a tentative D call TRBD2 (6 bases). V was trimmed by 3 bases and J by 6 bases, leaving 9 bases between them. This CDR3 has 12 residues. Germline V gene data show CDR1 as MNHEY and CDR2 as SMNVEV (reference sequence). The CDR3 DNA follows: TGTGCCAGCAGTTTTTACGGGGGCGAGCAGTACTTC. As protein: CASSFYGGEQYF.